The 16 T cell receptor beta chains below were found in one sample sequenced in a study of CD4 T cells in relation to SARS-CoV-2 and coronaviruses. Using immunoSEQ multiplex PCR, the repertoire was profiled, and TCRdb retains in-frame clones only, with some absent. The data show 60,000 to 65,000 clones, over 90% seen once. The unexposed donors gave CD4+ T cells in about 2011-2018, prior to COVID-19. The specimen was naive CD4+ T cells from PBMCs. Stated subset: naive CD4+ T cells isolated by negative enrichment. The receptors stem from a human donor in good health.

The V gene is TRBV6-4, the J gene TRBJ2-1, with TRBD2 matching over 7 bases. Germline trimming cut 4 bases from V and 5 bases from J; bases unmatched to any gene: 8. Per germline, CDR1 MRHNA and CDR2 SNTAGT. The CDR3 is 15 residues long. Written as DNA, the CDR3 is TGTGCCAGCAGTGTTCAGCGGGACCCAAACAATGAGCAGTTCTTC. It translates to CASSVQRDPNNEQFF.

The chain links TRBV10-2 to TRBJ1-5; D uncertain. The CDR3 contains 15 residues. The V gene lost 5 bases and the J gene lost 4 bases, with 15 bases spanning the gap. The V gene's germline CDR1 is WSHSY and CDR2 SAAADI. The CDR3 here is CASSRTQFGNQPQHF. The CDR3, as DNA: TGCGCCAGCAGTCGCACGCAGTTTGGGAATCAGCCCCAGCATTTT.

This chain links TRBV18 with TRBJ2-1; TRBD1 agrees at 7 bases. Germline V gene sequence: CDR1 KGHSH, CDR2 LQKENI. The CDR3 has 13 amino acids. V lost 4 bases and J lost 7; bases outside the gene matches: 4. The CDR3 protein is CASSQDRVNEQFF. The CDR3 coding sequence is TGTGCCAGCTCACAAGACAGGGTAAATGAGCAGTTCTTC.

V usage is TRBV5-1 and J usage is TRBJ1-2; D might be TRBD1 (6 bases). V dropped 0 bases and J dropped 1 base, with 10 bases sitting between them. From germline, CDR1 is SGHRS and CDR2 YFSETQ. This CDR3 is 15 amino acids long. Here the CDR3 reads CASSLEGVVNYGYTF. In DNA form, the CDR3 reads TGCGCCAGCAGCTTGGAGGGGGTGGTTAACTATGGCTACACCTTC. The entire variable domain, with the rest obtained from reference TRBV5-1 and TRBJ1-2, is as follows: KAGVTQTPRYLIKTRGQQVTLSCSPISGHRSVSWYQQTPGQGLQFLFEYFSETQRNKGNFPGRFSGRQFSNSRSEMNVSTLELGDSALYLCASSLEGVVNYGYTFGSGTRLTVV.

The genes are TRBV15 and TRBJ2-5; 10 bases are shared with TRBD2. V gave up 1 base and J gave up 4 bases; unmatched junction bases: 6. The CDR3 has 16 residues. Germline CDR1 LNHNV, CDR2 YYDKDF (reference sequence). The CDR3 is CATSRGLAGAPETQYF. In nucleotides, the CDR3 is TGTGCCACCAGCAGAGGTCTAGCGGGAGCTCCAGAGACCCAGTACTTC.

The genes are TRBV24-1 and TRBJ2-7, with D possibly matching TRBD1 (6 bases). Trimming took off 10 bases at V and 5 bases at J, with 11 bases between the two ends. The CDR3 is 11 residues long. Germline CDR1 reads KGHDR; CDR2 reads SFDVKD. The CDR3 region has the DNA TGTGCCACAAAACAGGGCCACGAGCAGTACTTC. It codes for CATKQGHEQYF.

In this sample, this clone turned up once. V and J are TRBV3-1 (or the pseudogene TRBV3-2) and TRBJ2-2; 7 bases match TRBD1. The CDR3 covers 16 residues. The J segment lost 4 bases and the V segment lost 6 bases, leaving 11 bases of the junction unmatched. The germline V gene has CDR1 LGHDT and CDR2 YNNKEL (reference sequence). The CDR3 nucleotides read TGTGCCAGCAGACCTAGACAGGGAGTAGGCACCGGGGAGCTGTTTTTT. Translated: CASRPRQGVGTGELFF.

The chain joins TRBV18 to TRBJ2-3, with 9 bases aligning to TRBD1. After removal of 1 base from V and 4 bases from J, the junction contained 9 bases not matched to a gene. CDR1 and CDR2 (germline): KGHSH, LQKENI. The CDR3 is 17 amino acids. The CDR3 bases are TGTGCCAGCTCACCACTCACCGGGACAGGGTTAGCAGATACGCAGTATTTT. Translated: CASSPLTGTGLADTQYF.

This clone was counted between two and nine times. CDR3 nucleotide sequence: TGCGCCAGCAGTGAGTCGTCAGGGGGACAGCCCCAGCATTTT. This sequence encodes CASSESSGGQPQHF. V usage is TRBV10-1 and J usage is TRBJ1-5, with 7 bases aligning to TRBD1. V gave up 0 bases and J gave up 7 bases; unmatched junction bases: 3. This CDR3 region has 14 residues. CDR1 is WNHNN, CDR2 SYGVQD, per germline (reference sequence).

This chain uses TRBV6-6 with TRBJ1-2; TRBD1 matches 12 bases. The junction had 13 bases not matched to a gene; V was cut back by 6 bases and J by 8 bases. CDR3 length: 16 residues. Germline-derived CDR1 and CDR2 are MNHNY and SVGAGI (reference sequence). The CDR3 loop is CASSDRPGQGANGYTF. The CDR3 DNA is TGTGCCAGCAGCGACCGACCGGGACAGGGGGCCAACGGCTACACCTTC.

The chain is built from TRBV19 and TRBJ2-5; D may be TRBD1 (6 bases). CDR1 LNHDA and CDR2 SQIVND come from the germline V gene (reference sequence). V was trimmed by 5 bases and J by 2 bases, leaving 15 bases between them. The CDR3 runs 15 residues. CDR3 sequence: CASSVTGQLQETQYF. DNA for the CDR3: TGTGCCAGTAGTGTGACCGGACAGCTACAAGAGACCCAGTACTTC. The variable domain in full, with the rest retrieved from reference TRBV19 and TRBJ2-5, is DGGITQSPKYLFRKEGQNVTLSCEQNLNHDAMYWYRQDPGQGLRLIYYSQIVNDFQKGDIAEGYSVSREKKESFPLTVTSAQKNPTAFYLCASSVTGQLQETQYFGPGTRLLVL.

The sample holds a few counts of this clone. DNA of the CDR3: TGTGCCAGCAGCAGGGGGGGCAGGGACGGCGAGCAGTACTTC. Translating it yields CASSRGGRDGEQYF. J is TRBJ2-7 and V is TRBV7-3; a weak D match, TRBD2 (7 bases). This CDR3 is 14 amino acids long. Germline CDR1 and CDR2: SGHTA and FQGTGA. Trimming pared 5 bases from V and 6 bases from J, leaving 17 bases between. The variable domain in full, with the rest retrieved from reference TRBV7-3 and TRBJ2-7, is GAGVSQTPSNKVTEKGKYVELRCDPISGHTALYWYRQSLGQGPEFLIYFQGTGAADDSGLPNDRFFAVRPEGSVSTLKIQRTERGDSAVYLCASSRGGRDGEQYFGPGTRLTVT.

The rearrangement links TRBV30 to TRBJ1-2; D unclear. The V and J ends lost 2 bases and 11 bases respectively, with 12 bases between them. The CDR3 loop spans 11 amino acids. Per germline, CDR1 GTSNPN and CDR2 SVGIG (reference sequence). CDR3 loop: CAWSTRIVYTF. The DNA for the CDR3 is TGTGCCTGGAGTACACGAATAGTTTACACCTTC.

The rearrangement joins TRBV7-9 to TRBJ2-7; weak D call: TRBD1 (6 bases). The CDR3 length is 16 residues. V gave up 5 bases and J gave up 1 base, with 18 bases separating them. Germline CDR1 SEHNR, CDR2 FQNEAQ (reference sequence). CDR3 sequence: CASSPIRPDSSYEQYF. In DNA, the CDR3 is TGTGCCAGCAGCCCCATTCGGCCGGACAGTTCCTACGAGCAGTACTTC.

In this sample, this clone turned up a few times. This chain joins TRBV28 and TRBJ1-3, with a tentative D call TRBD1 (5 bases). The germline V and J ends were trimmed by 3 bases and 5 bases, with 14 bases remaining between them. The CDR3 is made up of 15 amino acids. The V gene's germline CDR1 is MDHEN and CDR2 SYDVKM. The CDR3 loop reads CASSFRRGGRNTIYF. The CDR3 coding sequence is TGTGCCAGCAGTTTTCGAAGGGGCGGACGAAACACCATATATTTT. The complete variable domain, with remaining parts taken from reference TRBV28 and TRBJ1-3, reads DVKVTQSSRYLVKRTGEKVFLECVQDMDHENMFWYRQDPGLGLRLIYFSYDVKMKEKGDIPEGYSVSREKKERFSLILESASTNQTSMYLCASSFRRGGRNTIYFGEGSWLTVV.

In nucleotides, the CDR3 is TGTGCCAGCAGCTTAGATGGCAGTTATACGCAGTATTTT. Encoded protein: CASSLDGSYTQYF. The rearrangement uses TRBV11-2 and TRBJ2-3; D ambiguous. Germline V gene lookup returns CDR1 SGHAT and CDR2 FQNNGV. Trimming removed 0 bases from V and 7 bases from J, with 8 bases in between. CDR3 size: 13 residues.